The text below deals with one T cell receptor (beta chain). There are many counts of this clonotype. What this receptor recognizes is not known. The record has no base qualities; no much larger clone is one base away. PBMCs were isolated by Ficoll-Paque density gradient centrifugation. TCRdb records Illumina NovaSeq 6000 as the sequencer. TCRalpha and TCRbeta cDNA libraries were constructed by 5'RACE with constant-segment primers, with sample barcodes and unique molecular identifiers being introduced. Trizol reagent was used to extract RNA from every sample. Library amplification was performed in two PCR steps, and a second sample barcode and Illumina TruSeq adapters were introduced in the second step. The libraries were sequenced on an Illumina NovaSeq using 2 x 150 bp paired-end reads. Concerning the study's data processing: Reads were demultiplexed and collapsed into UMI-guided consensus sequences with migec v1.2.7. Using mixcr v2.1.11, UMI consensuses were aligned to TRA and TRB V and J templates and then assembled into clonotypes. Expanded or contracted clonotypes were those called significant by both edgeR and NoisET, with noise models trained on biological replicates. edgeR calls used a false discovery rate-adjusted p below 0.01 and a log2 fold-change threshold of 1. As an exploratory analysis of dynamics, max-normalized trajectories of the 1000 most abundant clonotypes were examined with PCA combined with hierarchical clustering. Separately sequenced CD4+ and CD8+ repertoires were used to assign the CD4 or CD8 phenotype of responding clones. TCRdb reran the public reads through fastp at Q25 and MiXCR, keeping productive beta chains. A single entry per CDR3 protein holds the most common genes and DNA from its merged rows. These V and J calls are TCRdb output, not the study's own analysis. This sample gives about 540,000 distinct CDR3 sequences in total; roughly 21% of them show up just once. In total, the top ten clones hold roughly an eighth of the sample.

From the cysteine up to the phenylalanine, the CDR3 has a length of 14 residues. The CDR3 DNA has 42 bases and is translated from base 1. V was cut back by 7 bases and J by 6 bases, leaving a gap of 19 bases between them. This entry comes from a study of T-cell memory formation after mild COVID-19 (dated by TCRdb to the early 2020s). Concerning the study at large: TCR sequence clusters from the two donors were largely donor specific. In a couple of donors, T-cell clones that expanded and contracted after mild COVID-19 were tracked by sequencing TCRalpha and TCRbeta repertoires over time. The cohort was made up of two young adult volunteers, one female and one male, who were previously healthy.

The full study reports these points: Contracting CD4+ clones were found mainly in CM and EM memory subsets, while CD8+ clones were enriched in EMRA. Only two mild cases were covered in the study, and larger cohorts including severe cases with pre-infection samples were considered necessary. SARS-CoV-2 specificity of the second-wave clones peaking on day 37 was not confirmed. Clones contracting from day 15 to 85 had balanced CD4/CD8 phenotypes, while a second wave expanding from day 15 to 37 was biased towards CD4+. Some responding clones were found in pre-infection memory, which suggests that pre-existing cross-reactive memory T cells took part in the SARS-CoV-2 response.

The TCR comes from an adult woman who had mild COVID-19 (a few samples of this study predate the infection). The sample titles of this study are shuffled in the database, so cell type and time point are left out; the donor was told from shared clones. The rearrangement combines TRBV12-3 or TRBV12-4 with TRBJ2-7, with the D gene not confidently named. The sample consisted of PBMCs or a T cell subset sorted from them (not recorded which). The DNA is as follows: TGTGCCAGCACCCCCCCACGTCCCGCGTCCGAGCAGTACTTC. Its translation reads: CASTPPRPASEQYF.